The clone carrying this T cell receptor beta chain was seen many times. Its antigen is currently unknown. The CDR3 is 12 amino acids. Between the trimmed V and J ends, which lost 8 bases and 5 bases, there was a span of 15 bases. CDR1 is SQVTM, CDR2 ANQGSEA, per germline. The data were taken from a study of CD8 T cells in ankylosing spondylitis. General observations from the study: A number of the motif variants had already been described in reactive arthritis synovial fluid and blood.

Quantitative 5'-RACE with molecular barcodes produced the TCR beta libraries. TCRdb analysed the 5' RACE reads with MiXCR anew, one entry per CDR3 protein. Here the sample spans 200,000 to 300,000 distinct CDR3 sequences, approximately 10% being singletons. The chain combines TRBV29-1 with TRBJ2-5; D is unclear. Sequenced: blood, either unsorted or a sorted T cell fraction (not recorded which). The TCR comes from a male donor with ankylosing spondylitis or in good health (not recorded which). Here the CDR3 reads CSPLPPGETQYF. The CDR3, as DNA: TGCAGCCCTCTCCCCCCCGGGGAGACCCAGTACTTC.